The 17 T cell receptor beta chains presented below share a single source sample, sequenced in a study of blood T cell repertoires in COVID-19. Using immunoSEQ multiplex PCR, the repertoire was profiled, and TCRdb retains in-frame clones only, with some absent. This repertoire shows 200,000 to 250,000 clones, around four fifths found once; its top ten account for about 4.8%. Sample: PBMCs or T cells enriched from blood (not recorded which). The receptors were sampled from a woman aged 45 to 65 who had been exposed to COVID-19.

This clone has only one observation. V usage is TRBV7-2 and J usage is TRBJ2-1; D perhaps matches TRBD1 (6 bases). Germline assignment: CDR1 SGHTA and CDR2 FQGNSA. This CDR3 is 15 amino acids long. With 3 bases removed from V and 4 bases from J, the gap between germline ends came to 13 bases. The CDR3 sequence: CASSFARTVYNEQFF. DNA of the CDR3: TGTGCCAGCAGCTTCGCCCGGACAGTTTACAATGAGCAGTTCTTC.

This clone was observed a single time. The chain uses TRBV7-2 and TRBJ1-5; D gene uncertain. Deletions cut 2 bases from V and 1 base from J, with 12 bases between. Per the germline V gene, CDR1 is SGHTA and CDR2 is FQGNSA. The CDR3 is 16 residues long. CDR3 coding DNA: TGTGCCAGCAGCTTACTAGCGGGTCTGAGCAATCAGCCCCAGCATTTT. Its translation is CASSLLAGLSNQPQHF.

V gene TRBV24-1 combines with J gene TRBJ2-3, with a weak D call TRBD2 (6 bases). Germline V lookup: CDR1 KGHDR, CDR2 SFDVKD. Trimming took 0 bases from V and 4 from J, leaving 16 bases between them. The CDR3 has 17 amino acids. CDR3 sequence (DNA): TGTGCCACCAGTGATTTGGTCGGGGGATTTGGTGCAGATACGCAGTATTTT. Protein: CATSDLVGGFGADTQYF.

The chain uses TRBV19 and TRBJ2-1, with TRBD1 as a possible D gene (6 bases). This CDR3 comprises 17 residues. Germline loops: CDR1 LNHDA, CDR2 SQIVND (reference sequence). Trimming took off 4 bases at V and 4 bases at J, with 20 bases between the two ends. As DNA, the CDR3 is TGTGCCAGTAGTACAAAACCACGGACAGATGGGTACAATGAGCAGTTCTTC. It yields the protein CASSTKPRTDGYNEQFF.

This clone was recorded many times. The CDR3 region has the DNA TGTGCCATCAGTGAGTCGAACGGGATTAATTCACCCCTCCACTTT. Amino acid sequence: CAISESNGINSPLHF. The V gene is TRBV10-3, the J gene TRBJ1-6; unclear D gene. This CDR3 spans 15 amino acids. CDR1 is ENHRY, CDR2 SYGVKD, per germline. Trimming took off 0 bases at V and 6 bases at J, with 9 bases between the two ends.

This clone was counted only a few times. The J gene is TRBJ1-4, the V gene TRBV6-5, with TRBD1 matching 8 bases. The CDR3 is 14 amino acids. The trim removed 10 bases at V and 6 bases at J, leaving 10 bases unmatched. Germline V gives CDR1 MNHEY, CDR2 SVGAGI. CDR3 in amino acids: CATAPGQADEKLFF. The CDR3, as DNA: TGTGCCACCGCTCCGGGACAGGCGGATGAAAAACTGTTTTTT.

The rearrangement joins TRBV5-4 to TRBJ1-2, with a possible D match to TRBD1 (5 bases). Germline loops: CDR1 SGHNT, CDR2 YYREEE (reference sequence). V was clipped by 0 bases and J by 4 bases, with 13 bases between them. The CDR3 spans 15 residues. The CDR3 region has the DNA TGTGCCAGCAGCTTGGGGGCAGGGCCTACCTATGGCTACACCTTC. Translation: CASSLGAGPTYGYTF.

The rearrangement joins TRBV30 to TRBJ2-1, with 9 bases that match TRBD1. The germline CDR1 and CDR2 sequences are GTSNPN and SVGIG (reference sequence). This CDR3 region has 15 residues. With 1 base clipped from V and 6 bases from J, the junction kept 7 bases outside the gene matches. The CDR3 DNA follows: TGTGCCTGGAGTGCTACAGGGGGCGGGTTCAATGAGCAGTTCTTC. Protein product: CAWSATGGGFNEQFF.

The V call is TRBV29-1, the J call TRBJ1-1, with D possibly being TRBD1 (6 bases). In germline, CDR1 is SQVTM, CDR2 ANQGSEA. Trimming shortened V by 6 bases and J by 0 bases, and 20 bases separated the two germline ends. The CDR3 consists of 16 residues. CDR3 DNA sequence: TGCAGCGTCCAGGCCCGTACAGGGCCCATGAACACTGAAGCTTTCTTT. This gives the protein CSVQARTGPMNTEAFF.

The genes are TRBV11-2 and TRBJ1-1; maybe TRBD1 (5 bases). Looked up from germline, CDR1 is SGHAT and CDR2 is FQNNGV. The CDR3 loop spans 15 amino acids. V was cut by 4 bases and J by 4 bases, with 16 bases left in between. Here the CDR3 DNA reads TGTGCCAGCAGCTCTCACCTAGGGGAGGGCACTGAAGCTTTCTTT. This encodes CASSSHLGEGTEAFF.

The chain uses TRBV7-9 and TRBJ2-7; TRBD1 matches 7 bases. Trimming took 5 bases from V and 5 from J; bases not matched to a gene: 12. The germline gives CDR1 SEHNR, CDR2 FQNEAQ (reference sequence). The CDR3 spans 15 residues. CDR3: CASSLGPDRADEQYF. DNA for the CDR3: TGTGCCAGCAGCCTCGGTCCTGACAGGGCAGACGAGCAGTACTTC.

The CDR3 protein is CASSPTGSGGELFF. The CDR3 region has the DNA TGTGCCAGCAGCCCTACAGGGTCCGGAGGGGAGCTGTTTTTT. This sequence joins TRBV3-1 (or the pseudogene TRBV3-2) and TRBJ2-2, with D perhaps matching TRBD1 (6 bases). In germline, CDR1 is LGHDT, CDR2 YNNKEL (reference sequence). Trimming stripped 4 bases from V and 8 bases from J, with 14 bases between. The CDR3 has 14 amino acids.

The J gene is TRBJ2-1, the V gene TRBV15, with D tentatively TRBD2 (6 bases). Trimming removed 8 bases from V and 3 bases from J, with 14 bases in between. CDR1 and CDR2 (germline): LNHNV, YYDKDF (reference sequence). The CDR3 runs to 14 residues. The CDR3 nucleotides read TGTGCCACCCTTCCCCGGCGGGGCTACAATGAGCAGTTCTTC. This gives the protein CATLPRRGYNEQFF.

This clone has just one count. The chain couples TRBV3-1 (or the pseudogene TRBV3-2) to TRBJ2-2; the D gene is possibly TRBD1 (8 bases). CDR3 length equals 14 residues. CDR1 and CDR2 (germline): LGHDT, YNNKEL (reference sequence). The V end lost 4 bases, the J end lost 5 bases, and 11 bases lay between the germline ends. The CDR3 loop reads CASSPQGGTGELFF. DNA for the CDR3: TGTGCCAGCAGCCCACAGGGGGGGACCGGGGAGCTGTTTTTT.

The J gene is TRBJ2-1, the V gene TRBV5-1; TRBD2 matches at 7 bases. CDR1 is SGHRS, CDR2 YFSETQ, per germline. The CDR3 has 14 residues. V trimming: 0 bases; J trimming: 5 bases; junction bases outside the gene matches: 2. CDR3 coding DNA: TGCGCCAGCAGCTTGGGACTAGCCCACAATGAGCAGTTCTTC. It encodes CASSLGLAHNEQFF.

The V gene is TRBV5-1, the J gene TRBJ2-3; D is unresolved. Germline CDR1 and CDR2: SGHRS and YFSETQ. V shed 0 bases and J shed 0 bases, with 8 bases lying between them. This CDR3 region has 15 residues. CDR3 region: CASSLGAVSTDTQYF. CDR3 nucleotides: TGCGCCAGCAGCTTGGGGGCAGTCAGCACAGATACGCAGTATTTT. Using reference TRBV5-1 and TRBJ2-3 for the parts outside the CDR3, the full variable domain is KAGVTQTPRYLIKTRGQQVTLSCSPISGHRSVSWYQQTPGQGLQFLFEYFSETQRNKGNFPGRFSGRQFSNSRSEMNVSTLELGDSALYLCASSLGAVSTDTQYFGPGTRLTVL.

The genes are TRBV5-1 and TRBJ1-1, with D maybe TRBD1 (6 bases). Germline CDR1 is SGHRS and CDR2 is YFSETQ. Trimming removed 7 bases at V and 6 bases at J, with 19 bases between. The CDR3 spans 14 residues. The CDR3 sequence: CASRDRFRDAEAFF. CDR3 DNA sequence: TGCGCCAGCCGCGACAGGTTCAGGGACGCTGAAGCTTTCTTT.